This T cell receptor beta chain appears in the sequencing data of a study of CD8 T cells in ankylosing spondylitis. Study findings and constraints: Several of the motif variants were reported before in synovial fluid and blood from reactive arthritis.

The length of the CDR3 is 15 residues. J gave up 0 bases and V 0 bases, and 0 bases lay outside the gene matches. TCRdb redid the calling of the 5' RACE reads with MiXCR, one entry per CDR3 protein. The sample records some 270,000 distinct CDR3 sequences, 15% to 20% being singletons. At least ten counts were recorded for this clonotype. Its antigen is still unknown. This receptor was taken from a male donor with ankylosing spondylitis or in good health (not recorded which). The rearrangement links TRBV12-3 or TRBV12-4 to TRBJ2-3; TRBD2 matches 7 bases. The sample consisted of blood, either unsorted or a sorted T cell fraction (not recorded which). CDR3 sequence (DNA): TGTGCCAGCAGTTTAGCGGGAGGGAGCACAGATACGCAGTATTTT. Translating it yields CASSLAGGSTDTQYF.